Shown below are 25 T cell receptor beta chains from a single sample sequenced in a study of OX40 agonist ivuxolimab in advanced cancers. Repertoires were generated with immunoSEQ multiplex PCR, while TCRdb's copy carries only in-frame clones and drops some. The repertoire holds roughly 90,000 clones, with 94% as singletons. Sequenced here: CD4+ or CD8+ T cells sorted from blood, sampled in a trial of the OX40 agonist ivuxolimab. Every receptor here comes from an adult with an advanced solid tumor such as melanoma, head and neck, liver or kidney cancer.

The rearrangement uses TRBV5-5 and TRBJ2-7; 10 bases map to TRBD1. The germline CDR1 and CDR2 sequences are SGHKS and YYEKEE (reference sequence). With 3 bases clipped from V and 2 bases from J, the junction kept 8 bases outside the gene matches. The CDR3 is 16 residues long. The DNA of the CDR3 is TGTGCCAGCAGCTCGCCCCCTGGGACAGGGGCCTACGAGCAGTACTTC. Translated, it gives CASSSPPGTGAYEQYF.

The chain couples TRBV11-2 to TRBJ2-1; D might be TRBD1 (6 bases). V was trimmed by 2 bases and J by 4 bases, leaving 12 bases between them. Germline V lookup: CDR1 SGHAT, CDR2 FQNNGV. The length of the CDR3 is 15 residues. CDR3: CASSLIRGGYNEQFF. In nucleotides, the CDR3 is TGTGCCAGCAGCTTAATCAGGGGTGGGTACAATGAGCAGTTCTTC.

This clone was recorded only once. The chain combines TRBV13 with TRBJ2-7; 13 bases line up with TRBD2. The CDR3 runs 15 residues. J lost 3 bases, V lost 3 bases, and 2 bases had no gene match. Germline CDR1 reads PRHDT; CDR2 reads FYEKMQ (reference sequence). DNA of the CDR3: TGTGCCAGCAGCTTCGGGACTAGCGGGAACTACGAGCAGTACTTC. It codes for CASSFGTSGNYEQYF.

This clone was detected once. Compared with germline, one end of the junction differs, possibly owing to a read error. The chain is built from TRBV4-1 and TRBJ2-7; a possible D gene is TRBD2 (6 bases). The CDR3 length is 17 residues. Germline CDR1 and CDR2: MGHRA and YSYEKL. DNA for the CDR3: TGCGCCAGCAGCCAAGATCCCCCGGGCGGGATCTCCAACGAGCAGTACTTC. Translation gives CASSQDPPGGISNEQYF.

The V call is TRBV27, the J call TRBJ1-2, with D maybe TRBD1 (6 bases). In germline, CDR1 is MNHEY, CDR2 SMNVEV (reference sequence). The CDR3 covers 14 residues. The V and J ends lost 0 bases and 4 bases respectively, with 9 bases between them. This CDR3 reads CASSLSEGGYGYTF. The CDR3 region has the DNA TGTGCCAGCAGTTTATCAGAGGGGGGCTATGGCTACACCTTC.

The chain recombines TRBV30 with TRBJ1-2, with TRBD1 identical over 7 bases. This CDR3 has 15 amino acids. Germline loops: CDR1 GTSNPN, CDR2 SVGIG (reference sequence). Germline trimming cut 8 bases from V and 1 base from J; bases unmatched to any gene: 13. CDR3 coding DNA: TGTGCCAGGGGGGACAGCGAACTTTTTAACTATGGCTACACCTTC. It specifies CARGDSELFNYGYTF.

The chain carries TRBV27 and TRBJ2-1; D might be TRBD1 (5 bases). The germline V gene has CDR1 MNHEY and CDR2 SMNVEV (reference sequence). The CDR3 is 11 residues long. V lost 7 bases and J lost 5, with 6 bases in between. CDR3 loop: CASMDNNEQFF. The CDR3 bases are TGTGCCAGCATGGACAACAATGAGCAGTTCTTC.

This chain's CDR3 is CAASHGYTF. The CDR3 DNA is TGTGCCGCAAGTCATGGCTACACCTTC. This chain links TRBV6-1 with TRBJ1-2, with unresolved D. Between the trimmed V and J ends, which lost 11 bases and 6 bases, there was a span of 7 bases. CDR1 is MNHNS, CDR2 SASEGT, per germline. This CDR3 spans 9 amino acids.

V and J are TRBV15 and TRBJ1-4; 7 bases are shared with TRBD1. The CDR3 has 16 amino acids. Germline V lookup: CDR1 LNHNV, CDR2 YYDKDF (reference sequence). J gave up 7 bases and V 0 bases, and 8 bases lay outside the gene matches. The CDR3 region is CATSREKTGMSEKLFF. In DNA, the CDR3 is TGTGCCACCAGCAGAGAAAAGACAGGGATGAGTGAAAAACTGTTTTTT.

V is TRBV10-1 and J is TRBJ2-1; 8 bases agree with TRBD1. Germline CDR1 is WNHNN and CDR2 is SYGVQD (reference sequence). This CDR3 region has 15 residues. Trimming cost V 0 bases and J 7 bases; bases outside gene matches: 5. The CDR3 sequence is CASSESDRAGNEQFF. The CDR3 bases are TGCGCCAGCAGTGAGTCGGACAGGGCGGGGAATGAGCAGTTCTTC.

The V call is TRBV9, the J call TRBJ2-7; possibly TRBD2 for D (6 bases). CDR3 length: 14 residues. Looked up from germline, CDR1 is SGDLS and CDR2 is YYNGEE. The V end was cut by 4 bases, the J end by 2 bases, with 13 bases between. The CDR3 region is CASSPLPGAYEQYF. The CDR3 DNA reads as TGTGCCAGCAGCCCCCTCCCGGGGGCCTACGAGCAGTACTTC. The whole variable domain, remainder taken from reference TRBV9 and TRBJ2-7, is DSGVTQTPKHLITATGQRVTLRCSPRSGDLSVYWYQQSLDQGLQFLIQYYNGEERAKGNILERFSAQQFPDLHSELNLSSLELGDSALYFCASSPLPGAYEQYFGPGTRLTVT.

The V gene is TRBV5-1, the J gene TRBJ2-2, with D unresolved. Trimming cost V 2 bases and J 6 bases, with 2 bases left between them. This CDR3 is built from 11 residues. CDR1 is SGHRS, CDR2 YFSETQ, per germline. CDR3 coding DNA: TGCGCCAGCAGCTTAGCCGGGGAGCTGTTTTTT. It translates to CASSLAGELFF.

The chain links TRBV30 to TRBJ2-3, with 9 bases matching TRBD2. The V gene's germline CDR1 is GTSNPN and CDR2 SVGIG (reference sequence). V gave up 2 bases and J gave up 3 bases; unmatched junction bases: 18. CDR3 length equals 19 residues. CDR3 protein: CAWSFWEGGRASHTDTQYF. The CDR3 region has the DNA TGTGCCTGGAGTTTCTGGGAGGGCGGGAGGGCTTCTCATACAGATACGCAGTATTTT.

The chain is built from TRBV7-9 and TRBJ1-2, with no clear D. CDR3 length equals 13 residues. V lost 8 bases to trimming and J lost 3 bases, with 13 bases between them. Germline V gene sequence: CDR1 SEHNR, CDR2 FQNEAQ (reference sequence). The DNA of the CDR3 is TGTGCCAGCCTAGACGAGAGTCACTATGGCTACACCTTC. This encodes CASLDESHYGYTF.

The chain has TRBV19 and TRBJ1-1; perhaps TRBD1 as D (5 bases). Trimming removed 9 bases from V and 7 bases from J, with 9 bases in between. The germline V gene encodes CDR1 LNHDA and CDR2 SQIVND (reference sequence). The CDR3 runs to 10 residues. Written as DNA, the CDR3 is TGTGCCAGCATTCAGGGTGAAGCTTTCTTT. It yields the protein CASIQGEAFF. Based on the CDR3 plus reference TRBV19 and TRBJ1-1, the full variable domain is DGGITQSPKYLFRKEGQNVTLSCEQNLNHDAMYWYRQDPGQGLRLIYYSQIVNDFQKGDIAEGYSVSREKKESFPLTVTSAQKNPTAFYLCASIQGEAFFGQGTRLTVV.

The J gene is TRBJ1-4, the V gene TRBV9; 8 bases are a match to TRBD1. Per the germline V gene, CDR1 is SGDLS and CDR2 is YYNGEE. The CDR3 spans 14 residues. Germline trimming cut 5 bases from V and 8 bases from J; bases unmatched to any gene: 8. CDR3 loop: CASSEDRVGEKLFF. CDR3 bases: TGTGCCAGCAGTGAGGACAGGGTAGGAGAAAAACTGTTTTTT.

In its sample, this clone was seen once. This chain links TRBV28 with TRBJ1-4; no firm D call. This CDR3 region has 11 residues. The V gene's germline CDR1 is MDHEN and CDR2 SYDVKM. Trimming removed 8 bases at V and 7 bases at J, with 8 bases between. The CDR3 is CASLRREKLFF. CDR3 in DNA: TGTGCCAGCCTAAGGCGTGAAAAACTGTTTTTT.

The V call is TRBV6-5, the J call TRBJ1-1, with TRBD1 matching 11 bases. The V segment lost 2 bases and the J segment 5 bases; nucleotides outside the gene matches: 1. This CDR3 is 14 amino acids long. Germline assignment: CDR1 MNHEY and CDR2 SVGAGI. In DNA form, the CDR3 reads TGTGCCAGCAGTTACGGGACAGGGGGGACTGAAGCTTTCTTT. It codes for CASSYGTGGTEAFF.

The chain combines TRBV29-1 with TRBJ1-1, with D possibly being TRBD1 (6 bases). The CDR3 has 10 amino acids. Trimming pared 6 bases from V and 7 bases from J, leaving 9 bases between. The germline V gene encodes CDR1 SQVTM and CDR2 ANQGSEA. The CDR3 sequence is CSVGHSEAFF. In DNA, the CDR3 is TGCAGCGTGGGACACAGTGAAGCTTTCTTT.

The chain links TRBV4-1 to TRBJ2-7; 11 positions match TRBD2. The germline V gene has CDR1 MGHRA and CDR2 YSYEKL. Unmatched junction bases numbered 2, after V lost 4 bases and J lost 3 bases. CDR3 length equals 14 residues. CDR3 protein: CASSPSGGLYEQYF. CDR3 DNA: TGCGCCAGCAGCCCTAGCGGGGGGCTCTACGAGCAGTACTTC.

The genes are TRBV4-3 and TRBJ1-5; tentative D call: TRBD1 (6 bases). This CDR3 comprises 16 residues. V dropped 0 bases and J dropped 5 bases, with 14 bases sitting between them. Looked up from germline, CDR1 is LGHNA and CDR2 is YSLEER. The DNA of the CDR3 is TGCGCCAGCAGCCAAGATTGGACAGCGCCTTATCAGCCCCAGCATTTT. It codes for CASSQDWTAPYQPQHF.

In DNA, the CDR3 is TGTGCCAGCAGTTTTAATCTACACGGTGGGTACGAGCAGTACTTC. Translated, it gives CASSFNLHGGYEQYF. V is TRBV6-5 and J is TRBJ2-7; D ambiguous. Trimming left V 4 bases short and J 4 bases short, with 17 bases between. The germline V gene has CDR1 MNHEY and CDR2 SVGAGI. CDR3 length equals 15 residues.

The chain recombines TRBV15 with TRBJ2-1, with 7 bases aligning to TRBD1. The trim removed 1 base at V and 12 bases at J, leaving 6 bases unmatched. Germline CDR1 is LNHNV and CDR2 is YYDKDF (reference sequence). The CDR3 consists of 13 residues. The CDR3 protein is CATSRVQGFGQFF. The DNA for the CDR3 is TGTGCCACCAGCAGAGTACAGGGGTTTGGGCAGTTCTTC.

V is TRBV6-1 and J is TRBJ2-2, with D unresolved. Per the germline V gene, CDR1 is MNHNS and CDR2 is SASEGT. CDR3 length: 13 residues. V lost 3 bases to trimming and J lost 7 bases, with 9 bases between them. In DNA form, the CDR3 reads TGTGCCAGCAGTGATTCTTTGGGCGGGGAGCTGTTTTTT. Encoded protein: CASSDSLGGELFF.

The V gene is TRBV15, the J gene TRBJ2-1; perhaps TRBD2 as D (5 bases). The CDR3 is 16 amino acids. The germline CDR1 and CDR2 sequences are LNHNV and YYDKDF (reference sequence). Trimming took off 0 bases at V and 8 bases at J, with 17 bases between the two ends. The CDR3 is CATSRDSGMQLDEQFF. The CDR3 DNA reads as TGTGCCACCAGCAGAGATTCGGGGATGCAGCTTGATGAGCAGTTCTTC.